This T cell receptor (beta chain) derives from a study of blood T cell repertoires in COVID-19. Study-wide context: Collection of acute and convalescent COVID-19 samples took place in the United States, Italy and Spain. Sources were T cells, B-cell-depleted T cells, or PBMCs; the material itself was cDNA or gDNA.

The CDR3 consists of 17 residues. The germline V gene encodes CDR1 SGHTA and CDR2 FQGNSA. Trimming took off 5 bases at V and 0 bases at J, with 17 bases between the two ends. In the authors' workflow: Estimated nucleated cell counts came from reference gene primer amplification. Assay: immunoSEQ multiplex PCR; the TCRdb copy retains only in-frame clones and omits some. V and J calls and clone size are copied from that table; D and trimming were computed from the DNA. The sample shows some 220,000 clones, 80% of them seen only once. The clonotype originates from a human donor in a cohort sampled during active COVID-19. The source material was peripheral blood. The V gene is TRBV7-2, the J gene TRBJ1-3; a weak D match, TRBD1 (5 bases). The CDR3 DNA is TGTGCCAGCAGCGGCGGAGCAGGGTCGAACTCTGGAAACACCATATATTTT. It codes for CASSGGAGSNSGNTIYF.